This T cell receptor beta chain appears in the sequencing data of a study of T cell repertoires in cytomegalovirus infection. Study summary: The authors relied on CMV epitopes, both recently identified HLA-C-restricted and well-studied HLA-B-restricted. Both CMV infection and a matching HLA type were indicated by public TCR beta signatures.

Study outcomes and limitations: The response measured ex vivo was dominated by TCR beta clonotypes (HLA-C-restricted and CMV-specific). Carriers of CMV plus the relevant HLA were identified by cumulative public TCR beta family frequency.

A single record per CDR3 protein comes from TCRdb applying MiXCR to the reads. Of roughly 990,000 distinct CDR3 sequences in the sample, approximately 31% were seen once. Points on this clonotype: Antigen specificity is unknown.

With 6 bases clipped from V and 3 bases from J, the junction kept 6 bases outside the gene matches. Looked up from germline, CDR1 is SQVTM and CDR2 is ANQGSEA. This CDR3 is 13 amino acids long. The TCR comes from a human donor in good health (CMV status not recorded). Some clones in this sample may be carry-over from other donors' samples. The genes are TRBV29-1 and TRBJ2-7, with TRBD1 matching over 9 bases. The source was cultured CD8+ T cells from PBMCs, collected from culture after CMV antigen stimulation. CDR3 nucleotide sequence: TGCAGCGTCCAGCCGGGACAGGGCTACGAGCAGTACTTC. Its protein is CSVQPGQGYEQYF.